The 27 T cell receptor beta chains below all came from one sample that was sequenced in a study of vaccination and CD4 T cells after COVID-19. For these receptors, no antigen is known. Treatment meaning: approximately 10-day PBMC culture with coronavirus spike peptide pools or control peptides (ViraFEST assay). Researchers used the Oncomine TCR Beta short-read assay to sequence DNA from cultured CD4+ T cells. Via MiXCR, TCRdb re-called the PCR reads, giving one row per CDR3 protein. The data hold more than 10,000 distinct CDR3 sequences, with just under 75% observed a single time. Sequenced material: CD4+ T cells from blood, cultured in vitro. The receptors originated from a human donor who had recovered from COVID-19.

The chain recombines TRBV28 with TRBJ1-1; a possible D gene is TRBD1 (6 bases). This CDR3 is built from 15 residues. V was shortened by 7 bases and J by 5 bases, with 20 bases between the two germline ends. Germline V gene data show CDR1 as MDHEN and CDR2 as SYDVKM. The CDR3 DNA reads as TGTGCCAGCAATCGCCAGGGGACTTCTTGGACTGAAGCTTTCTTT. Translation: CASNRQGTSWTEAFF.

J is TRBJ1-3 and V is TRBV7-2; the D gene is possibly TRBD1 (5 bases). CDR3 length: 14 residues. The germline V gene has CDR1 SGHTA and CDR2 FQGNSA. Deletions cut 0 bases from V and 4 bases from J, with 7 bases between. CDR3 sequence reads: CASSLAGTGNTIYF. CDR3 coding DNA: TGTGCCAGCAGCTTAGCTGGGACGGGAAACACCATATATTTT.

The chain recombines TRBV6-4 with TRBJ1-2, with D uncertain. Looked up from germline, CDR1 is MRHNA and CDR2 is SNTAGT. This CDR3 comprises 13 residues. Trimming pared 3 bases from V and 6 bases from J, leaving 11 bases between. This CDR3 is CASSDKPSDGYTF. As DNA, the CDR3 is TGTGCCAGCAGTGATAAACCCTCGGATGGCTACACCTTC.

The J gene is TRBJ2-1, the V gene TRBV20-1; D gene unclear. The ends were cut back, 2 bases at V and 5 bases at J, with 4 bases in the middle. CDR3 length: 11 amino acids. The germline V gene encodes CDR1 DFQATT and CDR2 SNEGSKA (reference sequence). The CDR3 loop is CSARFHNEQFF. DNA for the CDR3: TGCAGTGCTAGATTCCACAATGAGCAGTTCTTC.

The chain is built from TRBV20-1 and TRBJ2-7; 8 bases are a match to TRBD2. The CDR3 sequence is 14 residues long. Germline V CDR1 and CDR2: DFQATT, SNEGSKA (reference sequence). V gave up 4 bases and J gave up 7 bases; unmatched junction bases: 12. The chain's CDR3 is CSATFGAGVDEQYF. In nucleotides, the CDR3 is TGCAGTGCTACCTTTGGAGCGGGAGTAGATGAGCAGTACTTC.

CDR3 bases: TGTGCCAGCAGTTATACCCTCAGTGAAGCTTTCTTT. It specifies CASSYTLSEAFF. The chain is built from TRBV6-2 or TRBV6-3 and TRBJ1-1; D call uncertain. The germline V gene encodes CDR1 MNHEY and CDR2 SVGEGT. This CDR3 contains 12 residues. V was shortened by 3 bases and J by 7 bases, with 9 bases between the two germline ends.

CDR3 in amino acids: CASSIAGVDEQYF. The CDR3 nucleotides read TGTGCCAGTAGTATTGCAGGGGTCGACGAGCAGTACTTC. J is TRBJ2-7 and V is TRBV19, with D maybe TRBD1 (6 bases). This CDR3 region has 13 residues. V shed 3 bases and J shed 5 bases, with 11 bases lying between them. Germline values: CDR1 LNHDA, CDR2 SQIVND (reference sequence).

The chain combines TRBV6-1 with TRBJ1-1; D unresolved. Per germline, CDR1 MNHNS and CDR2 SASEGT. There are 13 residues in the CDR3. Trimming shortened V by 5 bases and J by 4 bases, and 11 bases separated the two germline ends. CDR3 DNA sequence: TGTGCCAGCAGTCCCCCGGAGGTCACTGAAGCTTTCTTT. Translated: CASSPPEVTEAFF.

The V and J genes are TRBV20-1 and TRBJ2-5; D remains ambiguous. There are 13 residues in the CDR3. Germline V lookup: CDR1 DFQATT, CDR2 SNEGSKA (reference sequence). The V end was cut by 1 base, the J end by 7 bases, with 13 bases between. In DNA, the CDR3 is TGCAGTGCTAGAGCCCTGCCCGGCCGGACCCAGTACTTC. It encodes CSARALPGRTQYF.

The table lists this clonotype with a count of one. The chain has TRBV19 and TRBJ1-2; possibly TRBD1 for D (6 bases). Trimming shortened V by 3 bases and J by 2 bases, and 13 bases separated the two germline ends. The CDR3 loop spans 15 amino acids. The germline gives CDR1 LNHDA, CDR2 SQIVND (reference sequence). The CDR3 spells CASSMGQGSNYGYTF. The CDR3 bases are TGTGCCAGTAGTATGGGTCAGGGGTCCAACTATGGCTACACCTTC.

The V and J genes are TRBV24-1 and TRBJ2-3; D not certain. V was pared by 3 bases and J by 9 bases, with 9 bases between. Germline V lookup: CDR1 KGHDR, CDR2 SFDVKD. The CDR3 has 12 amino acids. CDR3 nucleotides: TGTGCCACCAGTGATGGGGTCCAAACGCAGTATTTT. This translates into CATSDGVQTQYF.

The chain employs TRBV7-2 and TRBJ1-3, with D hard to call. The CDR3 has 11 amino acids. With 6 bases removed from V and 10 bases from J, the gap between germline ends came to 10 bases. Germline V gives CDR1 SGHTA, CDR2 FQGNSA. In DNA, the CDR3 is TGTGCCAGCAGTTCAGACCTTACCATATATTTT. It is translated as CASSSDLTIYF. The entire variable domain, with the rest obtained from reference TRBV7-2 and TRBJ1-3, is as follows: GAGVSQSPSNKVTEKGKDVELRCDPISGHTALYWYRQSLGQGLEFLIYFQGNSAPDKSGLPSDRFSAERTGGSVSTLTIQRTQQEDSAVYLCASSSDLTIYFGEGSWLTVV.

The chain carries TRBV15 and TRBJ2-3; 9 nucleotides match TRBD2. Per the germline V gene, CDR1 is LNHNV and CDR2 is YYDKDF (reference sequence). CDR3 length: 14 residues. V shed 1 base and J 4 bases; nucleotides not matched to a gene: 0. CDR3 sequence reads: CATSRGLAADTQYF. The CDR3 bases are TGTGCCACCAGCAGAGGACTAGCGGCAGATACGCAGTATTTT.

The J gene is TRBJ2-7, the V gene TRBV20-1; no clear D gene. This CDR3 is built from 11 residues. CDR1 DFQATT and CDR2 SNEGSKA come from the germline V gene (reference sequence). Trimming left V 5 bases short and J 3 bases short, with 8 bases between. The chain's CDR3 is CSAAPGYEQYF. The CDR3 DNA is TGCAGTGCTGCGCCCGGCTACGAGCAGTACTTC.

The V and J genes are TRBV4-1 and TRBJ2-1, with D uncertain. The V end was cut by 1 base, the J end by 9 bases, with 7 bases between. The CDR3 runs to 12 residues. Germline-derived CDR1 and CDR2 are MGHRA and YSYEKL. CDR3: CASSQVWPEQFF. The CDR3 nucleotides read TGCGCCAGCAGCCAAGTCTGGCCTGAGCAGTTCTTC.

The chain combines TRBV27 with TRBJ2-7, with 9 bases fitting TRBD2. The V segment lost 9 bases and the J segment 3 bases; nucleotides outside the gene matches: 3. The CDR3 totals 12 residues. Germline CDR1 MNHEY, CDR2 SMNVEV (reference sequence). The CDR3 nucleotides read TGTGCCAGAAGACTAGCGGTCTACGAGCAGTACTTC. This encodes CARRLAVYEQYF.

This chain joins TRBV27 and TRBJ2-7, with a possible D match to TRBD1 (5 bases). V lost 7 bases and J 2 bases, leaving 9 bases between the germline ends. The germline CDR1 and CDR2 sequences are MNHEY and SMNVEV (reference sequence). CDR3 size: 12 residues. CDR3 nucleotides: TGTGCCAGCATCGACAGTACCTACGAGCAGTACTTC. Amino acid sequence: CASIDSTYEQYF.

The J gene is TRBJ1-1, the V gene TRBV7-2; 8 nucleotides match TRBD1. The CDR3 has 15 amino acids. J lost 7 bases, V lost 2 bases, and 9 bases had no gene match. The germline gives CDR1 SGHTA, CDR2 FQGNSA. The chain's CDR3 is CASSLLQGARGEAFF. CDR3 DNA sequence: TGTGCCAGCAGCTTACTCCAGGGGGCGCGTGGTGAAGCTTTCTTT. Filled out from reference TRBV7-2 and TRBJ1-1, the complete variable domain reads GAGVSQSPSNKVTEKGKDVELRCDPISGHTALYWYRQSLGQGLEFLIYFQGNSAPDKSGLPSDRFSAERTGGSVSTLTIQRTQQEDSAVYLCASSLLQGARGEAFFGQGTRLTVV.

The chain combines TRBV7-9 with TRBJ1-1, with TRBD1 identical over 7 bases. Trimming removed 7 bases from V and 6 bases from J; junction bases left unmatched: 32. CDR3 size: 21 residues. Germline V gene data show CDR1 as SEHNR and CDR2 as FQNEAQ (reference sequence). Here the CDR3 reads CASIQRSGVRGHRAEPAEAFF. In DNA, the CDR3 is TGTGCCAGCATCCAAAGGTCGGGGGTTAGGGGGCATAGGGCTGAACCCGCTGAAGCTTTCTTT.

The V and J genes are TRBV5-1 and TRBJ2-3; 14 bases fit TRBD2. The CDR3 contains 16 residues. CDR1 and CDR2 from the germline V gene are SGHRS and YFSETQ. V dropped 4 bases and J dropped 6; count of bases not matched to a gene: 7. CDR3 amino acids: CASSTGLAGAGDTQYF. The CDR3 region has the DNA TGCGCCAGCAGCACGGGACTAGCGGGAGCTGGTGATACGCAGTATTTT.

This chain links TRBV1 with TRBJ2-5; TRBD2, as called in the table, went unchecked against the DNA. TRBV1 is reported as a pseudogene. This CDR3 contains 18 residues. The CDR3 loop is CTSSQHKGKREGEETQYF. The DNA for the CDR3 is TGCACCAGCAGCCAACACAAGGGAAAGCGGGAGGGGGAAGAGACCCAGTACTTC.

The chain combines TRBV19 with TRBJ1-1; TRBD1 might be the D (6 bases). There are 14 residues in the CDR3. V was cut by 11 bases and J by 0 bases, with 16 bases left in between. Germline V gene lookup returns CDR1 LNHDA and CDR2 SQIVND (reference sequence). The CDR3 DNA reads TGTGCCTCCCGCCAGGGGCGCGTGAACACTGAAGCTTTCTTT. Translation: CASRQGRVNTEAFF.

The chain is built from TRBV6-4 and TRBJ2-7; 8 bases fit TRBD2. The CDR3 length is 15 residues. CDR1 and CDR2 from the germline V gene are MRHNA and SNTAGT. J was trimmed by 3 bases and V by 3 bases; bases with no gene match: 7. The CDR3 region is CASSESGGARYEQYF. The DNA for the CDR3 is TGTGCCAGCAGTGAAAGCGGGGGCGCACGCTACGAGCAGTACTTC.

The rearrangement links TRBV20-1 to TRBJ1-1; D is unclear. CDR1 and CDR2 from the germline V gene are DFQATT and SNEGSKA (reference sequence). This CDR3 comprises 13 residues. V lost 2 bases to trimming and J lost 7 bases, with 14 bases between them. CDR3: CSARSQAGYEAFF. In nucleotides, the CDR3 is TGCAGTGCTAGAAGCCAGGCGGGGTATGAAGCTTTCTTT.

This chain links TRBV6-2 or TRBV6-3 with TRBJ1-6, with D perhaps TRBD1 (5 bases). Per germline, CDR1 MNHEY and CDR2 SVGEGT. This CDR3 has 12 amino acids. V was cut by 5 bases and J by 14 bases, with 13 bases left in between. CDR3 DNA sequence: TGTGCCAGCAGTCCGGGACTAGCGGCCCTCCACTTT. Its protein product is CASSPGLAALHF.

V is TRBV20-1 and J is TRBJ1-5; no clear D gene. The CDR3 runs to 13 residues. Germline CDR1 reads DFQATT; CDR2 reads SNEGSKA (reference sequence). Trimming removed 6 bases at V and 2 bases at J, with 11 bases between. The CDR3 coding sequence is TGCAGTGCACCTGCCTCGGGCAATCAGCCCCAGCATTTT. This encodes CSAPASGNQPQHF.

The chain carries TRBV6-5 and TRBJ1-2; a possible D gene is TRBD1 (6 bases). Germline V gives CDR1 MNHEY, CDR2 SVGAGI. The V end lost 0 bases, the J end lost 4 bases, and 18 bases lay between the germline ends. There are 17 residues in the CDR3. The chain's CDR3 is CASSYSPGGAVGYGYTF. DNA of the CDR3: TGTGCCAGCAGTTACTCCCCGGGGGGGGCGGTAGGCTATGGCTACACCTTC.